This T cell receptor (beta chain) emerged from a study of glioma-infiltrating T cells. Overall study findings and caveats: Tissue-blood divergence was below expectation in non-neoplastic patients, above in gliomas.

The iRepertoire nested amplicon-rescue multiplex PCR amplified TCR alpha and beta CDR3s from RNA. MiXCR was run by TCRdb on the multiplex PCR reads, yielding one entry per CDR3 protein. The sample lists over 140,000 distinct CDR3 sequences; around 42% were seen once. The V and J ends lost 0 bases and 5 bases, in that order; junction bases with no gene match: 7. The germline V gene encodes CDR1 SGHNT and CDR2 YYREEE (reference sequence). There are 17 residues in the CDR3. In its sample, this clonotype was seen once. Its matching antigen is unknown. V is TRBV5-4 and J is TRBJ2-3; 12 bases line up with TRBD2. Sequences were obtained from glioma tissue, nonneoplastic brain tissue, or PBMCs (not recorded which). The clonotype comes from a human donor with low-grade glioma or glioblastoma, undergoing nonglioma brain surgery, or in good health (not recorded which). CDR3 bases: TGTGCCAGCAGCTTGGGACTAGCGGGAGCGGCGATAGATACGCAGTATTTT. It encodes CASSLGLAGAAIDTQYF.